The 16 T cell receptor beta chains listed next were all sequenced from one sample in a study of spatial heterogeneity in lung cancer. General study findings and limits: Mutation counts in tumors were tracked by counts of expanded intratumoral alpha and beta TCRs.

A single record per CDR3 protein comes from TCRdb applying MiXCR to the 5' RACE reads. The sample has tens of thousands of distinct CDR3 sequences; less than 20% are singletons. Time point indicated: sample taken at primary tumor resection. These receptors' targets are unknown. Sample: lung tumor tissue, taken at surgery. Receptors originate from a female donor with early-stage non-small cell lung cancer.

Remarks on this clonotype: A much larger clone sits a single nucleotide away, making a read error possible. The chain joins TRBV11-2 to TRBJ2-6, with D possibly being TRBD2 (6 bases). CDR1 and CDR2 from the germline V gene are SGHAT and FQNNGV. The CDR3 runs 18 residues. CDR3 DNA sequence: TGTGGCAGCAGCTCCTGGGGGGAGACAGTCCGGGGGGCCAACGTCCTGACTTTC. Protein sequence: CGSSSWGETVRGANVLTF.

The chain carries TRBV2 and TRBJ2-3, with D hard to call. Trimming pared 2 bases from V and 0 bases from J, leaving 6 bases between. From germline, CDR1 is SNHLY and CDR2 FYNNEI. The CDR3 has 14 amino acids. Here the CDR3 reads CASSERASTDTQYF. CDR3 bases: TGTGCCAGCAGTGAACGGGCCAGCACAGATACGCAGTATTTT.

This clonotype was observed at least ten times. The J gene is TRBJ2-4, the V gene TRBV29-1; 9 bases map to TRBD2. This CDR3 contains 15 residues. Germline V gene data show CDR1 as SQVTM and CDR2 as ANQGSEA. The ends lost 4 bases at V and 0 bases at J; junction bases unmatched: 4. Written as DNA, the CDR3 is TGCAGCGTTGCTCTAGCGGGGCTAGCCAAAAACATTCAGTACTTC. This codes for CSVALAGLAKNIQYF.

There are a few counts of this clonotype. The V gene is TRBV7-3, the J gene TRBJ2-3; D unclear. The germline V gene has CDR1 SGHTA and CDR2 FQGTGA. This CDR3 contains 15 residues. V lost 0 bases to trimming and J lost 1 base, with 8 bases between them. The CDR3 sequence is CASSLTGRRTDTQYF. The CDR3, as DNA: TGTGCCAGCAGCTTAACTGGGCGCCGCACAGATACGCAGTATTTT. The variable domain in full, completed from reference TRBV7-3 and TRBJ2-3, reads GAGVSQTPSNKVTEKGKYVELRCDPISGHTALYWYRQSLGQGPEFLIYFQGTGAADDSGLPNDRFFAVRPEGSVSTLKIQRTERGDSAVYLCASSLTGRRTDTQYFGPGTRLTVL.

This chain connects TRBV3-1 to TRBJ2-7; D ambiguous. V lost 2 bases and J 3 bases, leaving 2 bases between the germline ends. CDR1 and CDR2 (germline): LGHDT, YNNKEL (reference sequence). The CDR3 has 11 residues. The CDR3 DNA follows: TGTGCCAGCAGCCAAAGCTACGAGCAGTACTTC. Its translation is CASSQSYEQYF.

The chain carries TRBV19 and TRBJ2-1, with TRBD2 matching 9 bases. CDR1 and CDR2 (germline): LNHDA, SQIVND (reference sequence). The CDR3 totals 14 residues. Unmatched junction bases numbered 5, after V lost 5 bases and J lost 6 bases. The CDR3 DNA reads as TGTGCCAGTAGTTTGGCGGGAGGGCCCAATGAGCAGTTCTTC. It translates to CASSLAGGPNEQFF. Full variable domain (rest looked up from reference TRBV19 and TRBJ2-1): DGGITQSPKYLFRKEGQNVTLSCEQNLNHDAMYWYRQDPGQGLRLIYYSQIVNDFQKGDIAEGYSVSREKKESFPLTVTSAQKNPTAFYLCASSLAGGPNEQFFGPGTRLTVL.

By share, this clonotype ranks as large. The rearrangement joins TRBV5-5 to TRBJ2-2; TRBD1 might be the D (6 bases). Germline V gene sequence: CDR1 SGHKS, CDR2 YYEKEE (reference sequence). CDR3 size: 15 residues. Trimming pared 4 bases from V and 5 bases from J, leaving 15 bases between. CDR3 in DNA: TGTGCCAGCAGCCCAACGACAGGTCGGACCGGGGAGCTGTTTTTT. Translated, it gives CASSPTTGRTGELFF.

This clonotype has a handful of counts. CDR3 sequence (DNA): TGCAGCGCCGGAGGCGGCCCAGATACGCAGTATTTT. Encoded protein: CSAGGGPDTQYF. The chain employs TRBV29-1 and TRBJ2-3; D is possibly TRBD2 (5 bases). CDR1 is SQVTM and CDR2 is ANQGSEA in the germline V gene. The CDR3 sequence is 12 residues long. Trimming removed 7 bases at V and 4 bases at J, with 12 bases between.

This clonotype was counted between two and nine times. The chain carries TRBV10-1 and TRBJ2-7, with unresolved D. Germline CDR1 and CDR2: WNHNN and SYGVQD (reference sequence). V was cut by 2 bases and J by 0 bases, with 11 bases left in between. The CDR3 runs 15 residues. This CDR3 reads CASSEPRRASYEQYF. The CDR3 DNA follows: TGCGCCAGCAGTGAGCCGCGACGGGCCTCCTACGAGCAGTACTTC.

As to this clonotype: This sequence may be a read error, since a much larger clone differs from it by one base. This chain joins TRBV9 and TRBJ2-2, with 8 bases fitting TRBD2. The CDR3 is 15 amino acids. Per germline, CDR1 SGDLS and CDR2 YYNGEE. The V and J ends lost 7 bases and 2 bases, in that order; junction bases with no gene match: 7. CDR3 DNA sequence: TGTGCCAGCGACGTAGCGGGAACAAACACCGGGGAGCTGTTTTTT. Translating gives CASDVAGTNTGELFF.

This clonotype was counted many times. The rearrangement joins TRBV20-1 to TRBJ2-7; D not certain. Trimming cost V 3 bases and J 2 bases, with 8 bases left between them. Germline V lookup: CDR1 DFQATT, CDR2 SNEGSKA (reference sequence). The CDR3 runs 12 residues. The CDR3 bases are TGCAGTGCTAGGGGCAAAACCTACGAGCAGTACTTC. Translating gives CSARGKTYEQYF.

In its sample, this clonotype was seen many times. CDR3 in amino acids: CASSRTSAKDGELFF. The DNA of the CDR3 is TGTGCCAGCAGTCGAACTAGCGCCAAGGACGGGGAGCTGTTTTTT. V is TRBV28 and J is TRBJ2-2, with 7 bases that match TRBD2. The ends lost 5 bases at V and 7 bases at J; junction bases unmatched: 10. The germline gives CDR1 MDHEN, CDR2 SYDVKM. The CDR3 is made up of 15 amino acids.

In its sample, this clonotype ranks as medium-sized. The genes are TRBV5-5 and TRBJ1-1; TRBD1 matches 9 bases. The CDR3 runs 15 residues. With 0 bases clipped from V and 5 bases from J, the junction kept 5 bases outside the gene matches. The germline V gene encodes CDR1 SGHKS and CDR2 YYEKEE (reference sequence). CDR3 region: CASSLVGQGGTEAFF. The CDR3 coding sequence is TGTGCCAGCAGCTTGGTGGGACAGGGTGGGACTGAAGCTTTCTTT.

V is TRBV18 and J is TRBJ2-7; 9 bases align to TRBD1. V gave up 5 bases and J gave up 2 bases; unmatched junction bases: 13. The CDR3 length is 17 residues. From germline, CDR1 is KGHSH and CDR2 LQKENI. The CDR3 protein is CASSTVSGTGSPYEQYF. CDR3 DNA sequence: TGTGCCAGCTCAACCGTAAGCGGGACAGGGAGCCCCTACGAGCAGTACTTC.

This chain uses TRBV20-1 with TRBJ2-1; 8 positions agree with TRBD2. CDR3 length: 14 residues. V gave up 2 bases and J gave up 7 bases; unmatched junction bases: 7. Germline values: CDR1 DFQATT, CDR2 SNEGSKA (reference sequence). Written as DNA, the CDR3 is TGCAGTGCTAGAATTAGTACTAGCGGAAATGAGCAGTTCTTC. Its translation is CSARISTSGNEQFF.

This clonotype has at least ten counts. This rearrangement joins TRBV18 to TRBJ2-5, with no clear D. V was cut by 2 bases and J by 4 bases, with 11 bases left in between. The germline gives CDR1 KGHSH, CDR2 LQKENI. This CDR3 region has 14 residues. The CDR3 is CASSPGVGGETQYF. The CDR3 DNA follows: TGTGCCAGCTCACCAGGGGTCGGCGGAGAGACCCAGTACTTC.